These 13 T cell receptor beta chains share one sample of origin, sequenced in a study of OX40 agonist ivuxolimab in advanced cancers. The assay was immunoSEQ multiplex PCR, and TCRdb's table has in-frame clones only and misses some. The data show about 88,000 clones, around 87% seen once. The sequencing used CD4+ or CD8+ T cells sorted from blood, collected in a trial of the OX40 agonist ivuxolimab. Every receptor here comes from an adult with an advanced solid tumor such as melanoma, head and neck, liver or kidney cancer.

This chain links TRBV6-1 with TRBJ1-2; maybe TRBD1 (5 bases). V was shortened by 2 bases and J by 6 bases, with 13 bases between the two germline ends. The CDR3 is 14 residues long. The germline V gene encodes CDR1 MNHNS and CDR2 SASEGT. This CDR3 reads CASSESMGTHGYTF. The CDR3 bases are TGTGCCAGCAGTGAATCCATGGGGACCCATGGCTACACCTTC.

The chain combines TRBV4-1 with TRBJ1-6; D ambiguous. The germline CDR1 and CDR2 sequences are MGHRA and YSYEKL. This CDR3 region has 14 residues. Trimming removed 0 bases at V and 7 bases at J, with 7 bases between. The CDR3 spells CASSQDAGNSPLHF. The CDR3, as DNA: TGCGCCAGCAGCCAAGATGCGGGAAATTCACCCCTCCACTTT.

The chain joins TRBV6-1 to TRBJ2-7, with 11 bases lining up with TRBD2. V was pared by 4 bases and J by 3 bases, with 2 bases of the junction left unmatched. Germline CDR1 reads MNHNS; CDR2 reads SASEGT. CDR3 length: 14 amino acids. CDR3: CASSASGRLYEQYF. The CDR3 DNA sequence: TGTGCCAGCAGTGCTAGCGGGAGGCTCTACGAGCAGTACTTC.

This sequence joins TRBV7-8 and TRBJ2-5, with 10 bases matching TRBD2. J gave up 5 bases and V 1 base, and 7 bases lay outside the gene matches. The CDR3 is made up of 16 amino acids. CDR1 and CDR2 (germline): SGHVS, FQNEAQ. CDR3 in amino acids: CASSLGKAGGMETQYF. The CDR3 coding sequence is TGTGCCAGCAGCTTAGGGAAAGCGGGGGGGATGGAGACCCAGTACTTC.

The chain uses TRBV5-1 and TRBJ2-1, with TRBD2 identical over 14 bases. Germline V gives CDR1 SGHRS, CDR2 YFSETQ. The V segment lost 4 bases and the J segment 9 bases; nucleotides outside the gene matches: 9. The CDR3 is 16 residues long. The CDR3 spells CASSGTSGRGVGEQFF. The CDR3, as DNA: TGCGCCAGCAGCGGGACTAGCGGGAGAGGAGTAGGTGAGCAGTTCTTC.

J is TRBJ2-3 and V is TRBV5-1, with TRBD2 matching over 12 bases. CDR1 and CDR2 from the germline V gene are SGHRS and YFSETQ. After removal of 2 bases from V and 2 bases from J, the junction contained 3 bases not matched to a gene. The CDR3 spans 16 residues. In DNA form, the CDR3 reads TGCGCCAGCAGCTTCCGGACTAGCGGGGTCACAGATACGCAGTATTTT. Amino acids: CASSFRTSGVTDTQYF.

The chain recombines TRBV5-8 with TRBJ2-7, with D perhaps matching TRBD1 (7 bases). The CDR3 sequence is 15 residues long. The V and J ends lost 0 bases and 0 bases respectively, with 10 bases between them. From germline, CDR1 is SGHTS and CDR2 YDEGEE. The CDR3 reads CASSLGQGGSYEQYF. The CDR3, as DNA: TGTGCCAGCAGCTTGGGGCAGGGGGGCTCCTACGAGCAGTACTTC.

The chain employs TRBV29-1 and TRBJ1-2, with 8 bases fitting TRBD1. The CDR3 has 16 amino acids. The germline CDR1 and CDR2 sequences are SQVTM and ANQGSEA. After removal of 5 bases from V and 8 bases from J, the junction contained 19 bases not matched to a gene. In DNA form, the CDR3 reads TGCAGCGTTCAGGGCTCGAGACAGGGGCCAACGAGGGGCTACACCTTC. Its protein is CSVQGSRQGPTRGYTF.

This clone was seen only a few times. The CDR3 nucleotides read TGTGCCAGCAGCGTGGCCTACAGTGAGTCGAACTATGGCTACACCTTC. It encodes CASSVAYSESNYGYTF. This chain uses TRBV4-2 with TRBJ1-2, with D hard to call. The germline V gene encodes CDR1 LGHNA and CDR2 YNFKEQ. The CDR3 length is 16 residues. V lost 5 bases to trimming and J lost 2 bases, with 18 bases between them.

CDR3 residues: CASSLRGTGEGKGEQYF. The CDR3 bases are TGTGCCAGCAGTTTAAGGGGGACAGGGGAAGGGAAGGGCGAGCAGTACTTC. This chain joins TRBV27 and TRBJ2-7; TRBD1 matches at 10 bases. The germline CDR1 and CDR2 sequences are MNHEY and SMNVEV (reference sequence). The V segment lost 2 bases and the J segment 6 bases; nucleotides outside the gene matches: 13. CDR3 length equals 17 residues.

This sequence joins TRBV10-1 and TRBJ2-3, with TRBD2 matching 8 bases. Germline trimming cut 2 bases from V and 4 bases from J; bases unmatched to any gene: 8. The length of the CDR3 is 16 residues. Germline CDR1 and CDR2: WNHNN and SYGVQD (reference sequence). CDR3 in amino acids: CASSEKRGHPADTQYF. CDR3 bases: TGCGCCAGCAGTGAGAAGCGGGGGCACCCCGCAGATACGCAGTATTTT.

As DNA, the CDR3 is TGTGCCAGCAGCCCGGGCATAGCGGGGGTAAAAGGGGATACGCAGTATTTT. This gives the protein CASSPGIAGVKGDTQYF. The rearrangement links TRBV7-9 to TRBJ2-3, with 9 bases matching TRBD2. The CDR3 runs 17 residues. The V gene's germline CDR1 is SEHNR and CDR2 FQNEAQ (reference sequence). V trimming: 5 bases; J trimming: 6 bases; junction bases outside the gene matches: 15.

The chain links TRBV30 to TRBJ2-6; no clear D gene. The CDR3 has 15 amino acids. Germline CDR1 reads GTSNPN; CDR2 reads SVGIG (reference sequence). Trimming took 3 bases from V and 0 from J, leaving 9 bases between them. CDR3 bases: TGTGCCTGGAGAACTGGCAGCTCTGGGGCCAACGTCCTGACTTTC. It yields the protein CAWRTGSSGANVLTF.